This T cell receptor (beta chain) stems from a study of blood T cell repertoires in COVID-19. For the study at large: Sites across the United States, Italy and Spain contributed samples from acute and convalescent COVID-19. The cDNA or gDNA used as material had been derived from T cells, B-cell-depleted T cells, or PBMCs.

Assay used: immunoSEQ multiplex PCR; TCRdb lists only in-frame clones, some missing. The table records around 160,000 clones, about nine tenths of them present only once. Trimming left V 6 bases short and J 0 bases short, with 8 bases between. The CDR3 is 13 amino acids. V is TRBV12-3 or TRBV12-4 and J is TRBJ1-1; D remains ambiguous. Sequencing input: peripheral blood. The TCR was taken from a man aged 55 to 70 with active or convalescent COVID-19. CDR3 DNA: TGTGCCAGCAGCCTAGGCATGAACACTGAAGCTTTCTTT. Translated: CASSLGMNTEAFF.